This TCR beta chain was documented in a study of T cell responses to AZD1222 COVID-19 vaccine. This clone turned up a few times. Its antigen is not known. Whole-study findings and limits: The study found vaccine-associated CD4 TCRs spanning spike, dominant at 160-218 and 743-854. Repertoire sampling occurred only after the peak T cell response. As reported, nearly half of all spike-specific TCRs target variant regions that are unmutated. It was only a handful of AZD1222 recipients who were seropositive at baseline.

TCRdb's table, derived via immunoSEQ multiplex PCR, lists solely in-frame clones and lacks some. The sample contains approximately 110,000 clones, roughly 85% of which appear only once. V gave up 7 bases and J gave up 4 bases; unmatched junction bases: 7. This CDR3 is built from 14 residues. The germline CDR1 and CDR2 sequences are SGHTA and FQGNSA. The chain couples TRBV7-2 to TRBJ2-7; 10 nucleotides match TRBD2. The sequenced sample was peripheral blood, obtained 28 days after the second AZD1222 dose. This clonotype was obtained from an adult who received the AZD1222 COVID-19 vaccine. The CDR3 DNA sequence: TGTGCCAGCATACTCCAGCGGGGGGGATACGAGCAGTACTTC. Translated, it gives CASILQRGGYEQYF.